This TCR beta chain was recovered during a study of cytomegalovirus exposure and HLA in healthy donors. The primer mix had 60 Vbeta and 13 Jbeta primers. Some clones are missing from TCRdb's copy, which holds only in-frame ones; the method was immunoSEQ multiplex PCR. Of some 76,000 clones detected, about 88% appear once; the ten largest clones hold roughly 2.6%. Germline assignment: CDR1 LNHDA and CDR2 SQIVND (reference sequence). J gave up 5 bases and V 7 bases, and 12 bases lay outside the gene matches. CDR3 length: 15 amino acids. A single count supports this clone. The chain combines TRBV19 with TRBJ1-1; 8 bases fit TRBD1. This clonotype originated in a woman in her 50s in good health and CMV-seronegative. The sample consisted of PBMCs. The CDR3 protein is CASKGTGTGFTEAFF. The CDR3, as DNA: TGTGCCAGTAAAGGGACTGGGACAGGTTTTACTGAAGCTTTCTTT.